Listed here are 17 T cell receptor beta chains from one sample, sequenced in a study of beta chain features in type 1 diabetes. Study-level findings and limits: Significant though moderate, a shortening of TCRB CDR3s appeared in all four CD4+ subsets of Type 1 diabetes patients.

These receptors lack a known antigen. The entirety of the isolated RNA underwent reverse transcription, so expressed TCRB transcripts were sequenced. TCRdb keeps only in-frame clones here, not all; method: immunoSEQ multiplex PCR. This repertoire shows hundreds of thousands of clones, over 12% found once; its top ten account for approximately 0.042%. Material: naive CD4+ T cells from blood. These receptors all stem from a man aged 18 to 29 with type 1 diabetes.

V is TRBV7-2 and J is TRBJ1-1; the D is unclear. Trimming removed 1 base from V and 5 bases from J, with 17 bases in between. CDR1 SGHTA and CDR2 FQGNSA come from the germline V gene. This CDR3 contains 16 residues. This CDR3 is CASSLGTPREKTEAFF. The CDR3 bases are TGTGCCAGCAGCTTAGGAACCCCGAGGGAAAAGACTGAAGCTTTCTTT.

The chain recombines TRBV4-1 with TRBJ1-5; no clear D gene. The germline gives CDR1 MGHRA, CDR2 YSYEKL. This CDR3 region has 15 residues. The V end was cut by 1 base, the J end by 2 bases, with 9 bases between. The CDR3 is CASSQVEGRNQPQHF. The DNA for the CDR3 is TGCGCCAGCAGCCAAGTCGAGGGCCGCAATCAGCCCCAGCATTTT.

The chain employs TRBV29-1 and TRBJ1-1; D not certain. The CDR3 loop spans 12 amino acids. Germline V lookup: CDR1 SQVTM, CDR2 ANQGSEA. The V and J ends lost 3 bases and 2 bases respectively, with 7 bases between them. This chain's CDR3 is CSVDILNTEAFF. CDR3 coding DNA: TGCAGCGTTGATATCCTAAACACTGAAGCTTTCTTT.

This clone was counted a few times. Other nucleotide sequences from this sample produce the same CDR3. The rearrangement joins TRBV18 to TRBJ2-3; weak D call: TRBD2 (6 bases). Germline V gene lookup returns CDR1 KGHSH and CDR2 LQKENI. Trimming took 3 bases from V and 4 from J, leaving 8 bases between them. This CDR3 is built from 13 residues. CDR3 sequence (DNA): TGTGCCAGCTCACCGGGGGGTCCAGATACGCAGTATTTT. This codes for CASSPGGPDTQYF.

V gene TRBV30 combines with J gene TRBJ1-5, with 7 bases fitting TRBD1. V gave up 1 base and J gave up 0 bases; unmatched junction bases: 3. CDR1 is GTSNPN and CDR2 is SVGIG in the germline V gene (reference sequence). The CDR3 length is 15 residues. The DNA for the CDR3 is TGTGCCTGGAGTGCGGGACAGTCTAGCAATCAGCCCCAGCATTTT. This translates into CAWSAGQSSNQPQHF.

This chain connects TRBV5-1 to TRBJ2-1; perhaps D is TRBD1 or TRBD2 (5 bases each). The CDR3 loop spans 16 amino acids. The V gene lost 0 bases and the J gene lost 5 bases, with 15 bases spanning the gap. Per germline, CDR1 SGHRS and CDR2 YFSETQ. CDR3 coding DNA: TGCGCCAGCAGCTTGGTCCCTCCGAGGGACCACAATGAGCAGTTCTTC. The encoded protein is CASSLVPPRDHNEQFF.

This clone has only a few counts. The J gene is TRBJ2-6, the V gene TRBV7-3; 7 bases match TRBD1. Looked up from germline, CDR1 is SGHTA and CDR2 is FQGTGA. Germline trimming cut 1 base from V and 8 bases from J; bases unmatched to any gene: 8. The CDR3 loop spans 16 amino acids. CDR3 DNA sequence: TGTGCCAGCAGCTTAAGAACTTGGACAGGTACCAACGTCCTGACTTTC. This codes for CASSLRTWTGTNVLTF.

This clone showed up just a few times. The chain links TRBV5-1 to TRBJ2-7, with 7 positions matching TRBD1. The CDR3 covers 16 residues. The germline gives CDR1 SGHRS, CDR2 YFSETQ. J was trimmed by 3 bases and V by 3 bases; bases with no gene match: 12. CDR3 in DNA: TGCGCCAGCAGCTCCGGGACAGCAGCGGTTCTCTACGAGCAGTACTTC. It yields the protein CASSSGTAAVLYEQYF.

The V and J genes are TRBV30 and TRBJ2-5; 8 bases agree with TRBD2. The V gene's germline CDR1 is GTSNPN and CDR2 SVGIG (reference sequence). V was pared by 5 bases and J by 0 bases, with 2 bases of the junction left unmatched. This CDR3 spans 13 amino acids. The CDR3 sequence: CAWQRGHQETQYF. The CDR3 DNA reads TGTGCCTGGCAGCGGGGGCACCAAGAGACCCAGTACTTC.

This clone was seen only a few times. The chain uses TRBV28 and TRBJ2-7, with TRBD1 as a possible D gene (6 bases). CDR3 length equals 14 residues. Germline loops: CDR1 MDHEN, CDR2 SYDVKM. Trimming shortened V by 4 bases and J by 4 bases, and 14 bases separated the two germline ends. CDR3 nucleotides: TGTGCCAGCAGTTCCGGGACAAGCCTTTACGAGCAGTACTTC. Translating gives CASSSGTSLYEQYF.

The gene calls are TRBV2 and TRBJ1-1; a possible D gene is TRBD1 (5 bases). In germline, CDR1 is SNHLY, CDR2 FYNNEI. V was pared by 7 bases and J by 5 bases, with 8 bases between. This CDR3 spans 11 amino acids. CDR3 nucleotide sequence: TGTGCCAGCAACAAGGGGACTGAAGCTTTCTTT. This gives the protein CASNKGTEAFF.

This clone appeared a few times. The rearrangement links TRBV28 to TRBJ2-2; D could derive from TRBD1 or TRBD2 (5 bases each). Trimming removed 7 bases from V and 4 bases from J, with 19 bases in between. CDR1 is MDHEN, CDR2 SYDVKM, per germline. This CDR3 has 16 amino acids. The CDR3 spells CASKLGPRRSTGELFF. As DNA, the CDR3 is TGTGCCAGCAAACTGGGACCTAGGAGGTCCACCGGGGAGCTGTTTTTT.

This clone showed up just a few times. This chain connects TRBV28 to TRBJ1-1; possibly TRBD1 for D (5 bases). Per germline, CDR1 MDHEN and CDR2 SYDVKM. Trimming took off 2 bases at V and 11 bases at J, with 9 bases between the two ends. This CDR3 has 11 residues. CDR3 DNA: TGTGCCAGCAGTTTACCAGGGCGTGCTTTCTTT. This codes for CASSLPGRAFF.

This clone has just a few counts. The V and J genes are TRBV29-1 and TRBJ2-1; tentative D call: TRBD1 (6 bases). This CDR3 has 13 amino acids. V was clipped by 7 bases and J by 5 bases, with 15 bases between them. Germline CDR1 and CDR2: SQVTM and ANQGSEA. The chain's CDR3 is CSADYRQDNEQFF. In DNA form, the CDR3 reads TGCAGCGCAGACTATCGACAGGACAATGAGCAGTTCTTC.

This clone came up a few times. CDR3 sequence (DNA): TGCGCCAGCAGCCAAGCCCACCGGGCCCCTAACACTGAAGCTTTCTTT. Its translation: CASSQAHRAPNTEAFF. The rearrangement links TRBV4-1 to TRBJ1-1; unclear D gene. Germline CDR1 is MGHRA and CDR2 is YSYEKL. Trimming removed 1 base from V and 2 bases from J, with 14 bases in between. The CDR3 is made up of 16 amino acids.

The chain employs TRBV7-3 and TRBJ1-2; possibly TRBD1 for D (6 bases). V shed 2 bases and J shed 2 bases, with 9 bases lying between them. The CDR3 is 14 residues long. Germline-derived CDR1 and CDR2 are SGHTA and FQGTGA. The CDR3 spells CASSLDGQNYGYTF. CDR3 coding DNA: TGTGCCAGCAGCTTAGATGGACAGAACTATGGCTACACCTTC.

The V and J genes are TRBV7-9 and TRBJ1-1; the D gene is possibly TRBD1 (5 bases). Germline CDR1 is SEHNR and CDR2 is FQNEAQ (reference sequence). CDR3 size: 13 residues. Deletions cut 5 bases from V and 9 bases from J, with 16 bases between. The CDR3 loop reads CASSTDGHVKAFF. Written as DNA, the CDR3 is TGTGCCAGCAGCACCGACGGACACGTTAAAGCTTTCTTT.